The rows below give T cell receptor beta chains drawn from one sample of a study of CD8 T cells in Susac syndrome. TCRdb recomputed calls from the immunoSEQ multiplex PCR reads with MiXCR, one row per CDR3 protein. The sample includes about 210,000 distinct CDR3 sequences, 95% of them seen just once. The material sequenced was CD4+ T cells from PBMCs. The receptors were gathered from a human donor with multiple sclerosis. The CDR3 runs from the conserved cysteine through the conserved F or W. The D gene is left open where the match is weak. Clone size appears in some rows only: once, few, many, or a class for an expanded clone.

D	V	J	size	DNA	CDR3
.	TRBV10-3	TRBJ2-1	.	TGTGCCATCTCGGGCGACCTAGCGAACTACAATGAGCAGTTCTTC	CAISGDLANYNEQFF
.	TRBV27	TRBJ1-2	.	TGTGCCAGCAGCCCCTCCGACAGGTACTATGGCTACACCTTC	CASSPSDRYYGYTF
TRBD2	TRBV27	TRBJ2-5	.	TGTGCCAGCAGTACCAACCCAGGGCGGGGGGAGACCCAGTACTTC	CASSTNPGRGETQYF
TRBD2	TRBV4-1	TRBJ2-1	.	TGCGCCAGCAGCAAACTAGCGGGAGTTAATGAGCAGTTCTTC	CASSKLAGVNEQFF
.	TRBV27	TRBJ2-6	once	TGTGCCAGCAGTGAGGTGTCTTGGGCCAACGTCCTGACTTTC	CASSEVSWANVLTF
TRBD1	TRBV5-1	TRBJ1-5	.	TGCGCCAGCAGCTGGGGGACAGCTAGCAATCAGCCCCAGCATTTT	CASSWGTASNQPQHF
TRBD2	TRBV20-1	TRBJ2-7	.	TGCAGTGCTAGACTTCTAGCGGGAGGTACCTACGAGCAGTACTTC	CSARLLAGGTYEQYF
.	TRBV3-1	TRBJ2-5	.	TGTGCCAGCAGCCCACGGCCGGTTGCGGTCCTCCAAGAGACCCAGTACTTC	CASSPRPVAVLQETQYF
.	TRBV30	TRBJ1-5	.	TGTGCCTGGAACCAGGGTTGGGGGATCACGCCCCAGCATTTT	CAWNQGWGITPQHF
.	TRBV29-1	TRBJ2-3	.	TGCAGCGGGAGGGGCGATACGCAGTATTTT	CSGRGDTQYF
TRBD1	TRBV4-2	TRBJ2-3	.	TGTGCCAGCAGCCAAGATCGCGGACAGGGGGCAGATACGCAGTATTTT	CASSQDRGQGADTQYF
.	TRBV6-1	TRBJ2-2	.	TGTGCCAGCAGCTTTCTACAATTTGAGGTGGTCGGGGAGCTGTTTTTT	CASSFLQFEVVGELFF
.	TRBV7-2	TRBJ1-1	.	TGTGCCAGCAGCTTAATCCCCCAGGGGTTATCTTTCTTT	CASSLIPQGLSFF
TRBD1	TRBV7-9	TRBJ2-5	.	TGTGCCAGCAGACCGGACAGGGAAAAAGAGACCCAGTACTTC	CASRPDREKETQYF
.	TRBV20-1	TRBJ2-7	.	TGCAGTGCCGGGACTGGGGACGAGCAGTACTTC	CSAGTGDEQYF
.	TRBV28	TRBJ2-1	.	TGTGCCAGCAGCCAATTGAATGAGCAGTTCTTC	CASSQLNEQFF
.	TRBV5-1	TRBJ2-3	.	TGCGCCAGCAGCGGGACACCCCTAACAGATACGCAGTATTTT	CASSGTPLTDTQYF
.	TRBV20-1	TRBJ1-2	.	TGCAGTGCTAGAGCCCCCCCGGGCTACACCTTC	CSARAPPGYTF
TRBD2	TRBV19	TRBJ2-7	.	TGTGCCAGTAGTATTAAGAGCGGGAGTTTCCACTACGAGCAGTACTTC	CASSIKSGSFHYEQYF
.	TRBV7-9	TRBJ2-5	.	TGTGCCAGCAGCCCCGCCACCCGGTTGTACTTC	CASSPATRLYF
TRBD2	TRBV9	TRBJ2-1	.	TGTGCCAGCAGCACAAGCGGGGGGGCCCACAATGAGCAGTTCTTC	CASSTSGGAHNEQFF
.	TRBV3-1	TRBJ1-2	.	TGTGCCAGCAGCCAGAACCAGTCCCCCTATGGCTACACCTTC	CASSQNQSPYGYTF
.	TRBV3-1	TRBJ2-1	.	TGTGCCAGCAGCCAGCCTTCGAACCTCGGGACTGGGTACAATGAGCAGTTCTTC	CASSQPSNLGTGYNEQFF
.	TRBV19	TRBJ2-4	.	TGTGCCAGTAGTATAGGAGGGACGGCCAAAGGACTGCAGTACTTC	CASSIGGTAKGLQYF